This record concerns one T cell receptor beta chain sequence. Its antigen target is currently unknown. Base-call qualities are not available, and no considerably larger clone is one nucleotide away. Via the germline V gene, CDR1 is SGHRS and CDR2 YFSETQ. The CDR3 has 14 amino acids, counting the end cysteine and phenylalanine. Left in the record is the CDR3 DNA by itself, 42 bases read in frame from the first base. V lost 4 bases and J lost 5 bases, and the count of bases not matched to a germline gene is 8. This sample was taken from a study of cytomegalovirus exposure and HLA in healthy donors (TCRdb year 2017). In terms of the full investigation: According to an earlier analysis of around 600 of the donors, about 179 million T cells yielded some 110 million unique TCR beta sequences and about 300 Gb of sequence data. Several DR-DQ haplotypes were handled as single units for association and clustering because linkage in the cohort was strong. Alongside the repertoire data, information on donor age, sex, ethnicity and CMV serostatus was compiled. The number of typed donors differed by locus: roughly 629-640 for A, B, C, DRB1 and DQB1; approximately 540 for DQA1; 606 for DPA1; and roughly 470 for DPB1. An earlier analysis of 587 of the donors used high-throughput TCR beta sequencing to judge whether each TCR beta V gene segment behaved as functional or pseudogenic. In the later analysis, no new phenotypic data were used to find candidate immune exposures; instead, reliance was placed on TCR beta sequences and their occurrence across donors. A later genetic analysis used genome-wide SNP genotypes for about three fifths of the roughly 700 donors, treating that subset as a discovery cohort. The study used immunosequencing to profile the T cell repertoires of 666 subjects and linked those repertoires to cytomegalovirus serostatus. To predict cytomegalovirus infection status, the study combined high-throughput TCR immunosequencing, statistical association of individual TCRs with disease status, and machine learning. Of the 300 to 500 genotyped donors, 81% were placed in the genetic ancestry cluster associated with self-reported Caucasian donors. Along with the approximately 700-subject first cohort, a separate validation cohort of over a hundred different subjects was used. The study was designed to test whether signatures of past pathogen exposure could be identified by cataloging public T cell receptors. On average, approximately 250,000 unique TCR beta nucleotide sequences were sequenced per donor among some 420 genotyped donors of the cohort, with 15% to 20% of those sequences being non-productive. In a later analysis, previously published TCR beta repertoires from some 640 donors were re-analyzed and high-resolution HLA genotyping was added so that TCR occurrence patterns could be studied. All discovery cohort repertoires had been generated using a single sequencing platform. Both class I and class II loci were covered by HLA typing, at four-digit resolution. An early release covering roughly 580 HLA-typed donors comprised approximately 300 gigabases of sequencing data and roughly 85 million unique TCR sequences. Results and caveats for the whole study, not just this receptor: The study listed 164 TCR beta chains as associated with cytomegalovirus. A later genetic analysis associated a missense DCLRE1C variant with V-gene and J-gene trimming of TCR beta chains, and an independent cohort replicated the association. Because some donors lacked HLA typing at each locus, the association tests relied only on the typed subset. A further reported finding was that TCR beta sequences accurately predicted the HLA-A and HLA-B alleles for most subjects in the first cohort. Because counts were too low, 15 to 20 rarely observed V segments, including chromosome 9 orphons, were left out of the earlier analysis of several hundred of the donors. In a later analysis, HLA-associated TCR beta chains showed more clonal expansion and lower generation probabilities than non-associated chains that were equally common. Correlated functional status among segregating V segments might be attributable to linkage disequilibrium, but an unknown experimental factor could not be ruled out. In this cohort, only TCR beta chains were sequenced, and detectable features were limited by the absence of alpha or paired-chain data. The sequencing pipeline was judged likely to have produced a cluster of highly shared sequence variants as a technical artifact. Cytomegalovirus status was reported to be diagnosed by the classifier with high specificity and sensitivity in both the original and validation cohorts. Most TCR sequences were observed very rarely across donors, whereas some public TCRs were present in many individuals. It was suggested by the authors that the approach could potentially be generalized to other disease states and immunological phenotypes. Some IMGT-functional V segments, including TRBV6-2 and TRBV6-3, could not be told apart with the 87-base-pair reads, so those segments were excluded. In a later analysis, TCR association rates were found to vary across HLA loci, with the most associated TCRs seen for DRB1 alleles and the fewest for HLA-C alleles. Broadly in line with IMGT annotations, most TCR beta V segments showed up in productive rearrangements about 87% or about 30% of the time in an earlier analysis of several hundred of the donors. According to a later analysis, parvovirus B19, influenza, CMV and Epstein-Barr virus appeared linked to several top co-occurrence clusters. In a later genetic analysis, fewer N-insertions in productive TCRs were reported among donors in an Asian-associated ancestry cluster than the 666-donor mean. A few of the identified cytomegalovirus-associated TCR beta chains were confirmed in vitro to be specific for cytomegalovirus antigens. For the cohort, immune exposure information was limited to CMV serostatus. Strong co-occurrence of HLA alleles, especially DR and DQ, made assigning TCR associations to individual alleles difficult. Most CMV-associated TCR beta chains appeared to be HLA-restricted in a later analysis, and the HLA associations seemed to be driven largely by CMV exposure. At a false discovery rate of 0.05, a later analysis linked around 17,000 TCR beta sequences to specific HLA alleles. Presence/absence analyses assumed roughly uniform sequencing depth across donors, an assumption that may not hold.

Library construction relied on the immunoSEQ multiplex PCR assay. The multiplex PCR relied on a mix of 60 forward primers for TCR Vbeta segments and 13 reverse primers for TCR Jbeta segments. Amplification of the CDR3 region of rearranged TCR beta genes was performed with a multiplex PCR assay on genomic DNA. Amplified TCR beta libraries were sequenced as 87-base-pair reads on the Illumina HiSeq System. As for how the authors treated the data: Across the 500 to 750 repertoires, a later analysis counted some 80 million unique TCR beta chains, approximately 12 million of which were shared by at least two donors. Raw reads were error-corrected and collapsed into unique sequences by a nearest-neighbor algorithm in which closely related sequences were merged to remove PCR and sequencing errors. To assign V, D and J gene segments, CDR3 sequences were aligned to IMGT reference sequences. For a sequence to be retained, at least a six-nucleotide match to both a V gene segment and a J gene segment was required. Rearrangements were classified as productive when the CDR3 lacked stop codons and remained in frame with V and J, and all other rearrangements were classified as non-productive. CDR3 was defined by IMGT convention, running from the second conserved V-encoded cysteine to the conserved J-encoded phenylalanine. Sequences without an unambiguous match to a single V gene segment were excluded from the earlier analysis of about 600 of the donors. An earlier analysis of 587 of the donors called V segments functional above 56.7% productive rearrangements and segregating when the between-donor standard deviation exceeded 5%. A statistical classification framework was developed to diagnose cytomegalovirus status using the catalog of TCR beta chain sequences. In a later analysis, V and J genes were assigned by comparing TCR nucleotide sequences against IMGT/GENE-DB human TR gene sequences. Using the TCRdist pipeline, a later analysis assigned CDR3 sequences along with most-parsimonious VDJ recombination scenarios. In a later analysis, every TCR beta chain was defined by the combination of its CDR3 amino acid sequence and its V-gene family, and reads without a unique V-gene family were dropped. A later analysis removed over 500 highly shared, low-generation-probability nucleotide sequences to deal with suspected cross-contamination and a sequencing artifact. For each public chain, a later analysis derived a clonal expansion index from normalized ranks of inferred template counts within each repertoire. A later analysis computed generation probabilities with a VDJ recombination model fitted to out-of-frame rearrangements, and checked the results against IGoR. In a later analysis, hypergeometric tests were used to score TCR-TCR, TCR-HLA and TCR-CMV co-occurrence, with a repertoire-size bias correction applied to TCR pairs. A later analysis estimated false discovery rates by permuting HLA or CMV assignments 20 times. In a later analysis, co-occurring TCRs were grouped using DBSCAN, and TCRdist sequence similarity was added for clustering within HLA-allele-positive subsets. Repertoires with fewer than 30,000 or more than 120,000 public chains were left out of co-occurrence clustering, as were five repertoires with anomalous nucleotide sharing. This immuneACCESS table, as held by TCRdb, lists in-frame sequences with V and J called but not all clones. Of the missing ones, under half trace to an unresolved V gene in checked studies; the others have no known cause. V, J and clone size derive from that table, while D and trimming were established from the DNA sequence. The sample contains around 100,000 clones, 79% of them found a single time. The ten most abundant clones make up about 3% of the sample.

The cohort was made up of about 610 healthy bone marrow donors. All cohort members were sampled while nominally healthy, although unrecorded immune exposures were likely present. The donor was CMV seropositive and was included in the group of approximately 300 seropositive cohort members. A peripheral blood sample was provided by each donor, and peripheral blood mononuclear cells were used for TCR beta sequencing. The Qiagen DNeasy Blood Extraction Kit was used to extract genomic DNA from the blood cell samples. In this chain, TRBV5-1 is recombined with TRBJ1-2, and TRBD1 matches 7 of the central bases. The sample consisted of PBMCs. The TCR was taken from a woman aged 18 to 35 in good health and CMV-seropositive. The DNA sequence is given as TGCGCCAGCAGCAGGGACAGAGGATCTTATGGCTACACCTTC. It translates as CASSRDRGSYGYTF. The entire variable domain, with the stretches around the CDR3 drawn from the reference TRBV5-1 and TRBJ1-2 proteins, is KAGVTQTPRYLIKTRGQQVTLSCSPISGHRSVSWYQQTPGQGLQFLFEYFSETQRNKGNFPGRFSGRQFSNSRSEMNVSTLELGDSALYLCASSRDRGSYGYTFGSGTRLTVV.